Following are 12 T cell receptor beta chains from one sample sequenced in a study of blood T cells in healthy people across ages. It was with a sample-barcoded 5' primer and a J-beta primer mix that a second PCR of roughly 6 to 12 cycles was run. TCRdb re-derived calls from the 5' RACE reads in MiXCR, one entry per CDR3 protein. The table shows 1.8 million or so distinct CDR3 sequences, with 30% to 40% occurring only once. Sequences were obtained from blood. The receptors were sampled from a human donor in good health.

The chain carries TRBV20-1 and TRBJ2-7, with unresolved D. Between the trimmed V and J ends, which lost 0 bases and 0 bases, there was a span of 9 bases. The CDR3 totals 14 residues. Per the germline V gene, CDR1 is DFQATT and CDR2 is SNEGSKA (reference sequence). CDR3 DNA: TGCAGTGCTAGAGATCTTGGGAACTCCTACGAGCAGTACTTC. Translated: CSARDLGNSYEQYF.

The chain employs TRBV7-6 and TRBJ2-4, with 7 positions matching TRBD1. The J call may be in error: the DNA end matches TRBJ2-7 better. Germline V gives CDR1 SGHVS, CDR2 FNYEAQ. CDR3 length equals 13 residues. The CDR3 DNA is TGTGCCAGCAGCTCGTACAGGGGTCACGAGCAGTACTTC. It codes for CASSSYRGHEQYF.

The CDR3 DNA reads as TGTGCCAGCAGCCAAGAGCGACAGGGTGGCGGGGAGCTGTTTTTT. Residues: CASSQERQGGGELFF. This rearrangement joins TRBV4-2 to TRBJ2-2, with TRBD1 identical over 7 bases. V trimming: 0 bases; J trimming: 7 bases; junction bases outside the gene matches: 5. The CDR3 is 15 residues long. Germline CDR1 LGHNA, CDR2 YNFKEQ.

This clonotype was counted a few times. CDR3 protein: CASSERMSGGTQYF. Written as DNA, the CDR3 is TGTGCCAGCAGTGAAAGGATGTCAGGGGGGACCCAGTACTTC. The rearrangement uses TRBV6-1 and TRBJ2-5, with 7 nucleotides matching TRBD1. CDR3 length equals 14 residues. From germline, CDR1 is MNHNS and CDR2 SASEGT. Losses at the gene ends were 2 bases for V and 7 bases for J; bases not matched to a gene: 7.

The chain combines TRBV5-1 with TRBJ1-2, with a tentative D call TRBD1 (5 bases). Germline V CDR1 and CDR2: SGHRS, YFSETQ. The V end lost 1 base, the J end lost 4 bases, and 17 bases lay between the germline ends. This CDR3 is 16 amino acids long. The DNA for the CDR3 is TGCGCCAGCAGCTTGTTGGGGGAGCCCATCAGCTATGGCTACACCTTC. It encodes CASSLLGEPISYGYTF. Using reference TRBV5-1 and TRBJ1-2 for the parts outside the CDR3, the full variable domain is KAGVTQTPRYLIKTRGQQVTLSCSPISGHRSVSWYQQTPGQGLQFLFEYFSETQRNKGNFPGRFSGRQFSNSRSEMNVSTLELGDSALYLCASSLLGEPISYGYTFGSGTRLTVV.

The chain is built from TRBV27 and TRBJ2-1; D possibly matches TRBD1 or TRBD2 (5 bases each). Trimming shortened V by 4 bases and J by 3 bases, and 16 bases separated the two germline ends. The CDR3 extends over 16 amino acids. CDR1 and CDR2 (germline): MNHEY, SMNVEV (reference sequence). This chain's CDR3 is CASSSPWGIHYNEQFF. In DNA, the CDR3 is TGTGCCAGCAGTTCTCCATGGGGGATCCACTACAATGAGCAGTTCTTC.

Comments on this clonotype: The CDR3 does not close with the conserved phenylalanine or tryptophan, likely indicating a read error. The limits of the CDR3 on the DNA are not certain, so only TCRdb's listed CDR3 is given. The chain uses TRBV13 and TRBJ2-1; the DNA was not compared with TRBD1, the D call given in the table. The CDR3 sequence runs 16 residues, both termini included. In germline, CDR1 is PRHDT, CDR2 FYEKMQ (reference sequence). The CDR3 region is CASSLGLGTGGYAFGS.

The V call is TRBV2, the J call TRBJ2-2, with D tentatively TRBD2 (6 bases). This CDR3 spans 16 amino acids. V was clipped by 6 bases and J by 2 bases, with 16 bases between them. From germline, CDR1 is SNHLY and CDR2 FYNNEI. CDR3 sequence reads: CASSLVWGVNTGELFF. CDR3 coding DNA: TGTGCCAGCAGCCTTGTATGGGGGGTTAACACCGGGGAGCTGTTTTTT.

This clonotype was detected only a few times. The gene calls are TRBV3-1 and TRBJ2-3, with D unresolved. Trimming removed 4 bases at V and 2 bases at J, with 10 bases between. In germline, CDR1 is LGHDT, CDR2 YNNKEL (reference sequence). CDR3 size: 14 residues. The CDR3 sequence: CASSRRAPTDTQYF. The CDR3 coding sequence is TGTGCCAGCAGCCGCCGGGCCCCCACAGATACGCAGTATTTT.

In its sample, this clonotype was seen a few times. The chain combines TRBV3-1 with TRBJ2-3; D may match TRBD1 or TRBD2 (5 bases each). Trimming stripped 1 base from V and 5 bases from J, with 19 bases between. The CDR3 has 17 amino acids. Per germline, CDR1 LGHDT and CDR2 YNNKEL (reference sequence). The CDR3 reads CASSQVRGEPGGDTQYF. The CDR3 coding sequence is TGTGCCAGCAGCCAAGTACGAGGGGAGCCCGGAGGAGATACGCAGTATTTT.

This clonotype is a singleton in its sample. The chain couples TRBV6-6 to TRBJ2-1, with a tentative D call TRBD2 (6 bases). Trimming left V 2 bases short and J 9 bases short, with 14 bases between. The CDR3 runs to 14 residues. CDR1 and CDR2 from the germline V gene are MNHNY and SVGAGI (reference sequence). CDR3 residues: CASSYGSGVGEQFF. For the CDR3, the DNA is TGTGCCAGCAGTTACGGGTCGGGGGTTGGTGAGCAGTTCTTC.

This chain joins TRBV3-1 and TRBJ2-1; TRBD2 matches 11 bases. The J call may be mistaken, given a closer DNA end match to TRBJ2-7. This CDR3 comprises 15 residues. The germline V gene has CDR1 LGHDT and CDR2 YNNKEL (reference sequence). The CDR3: CASHLAGGPVNEQYF. In DNA, the CDR3 is TGTGCCAGTCATTTAGCGGGGGGGCCGGTCAATGAGCAGTACTTC.